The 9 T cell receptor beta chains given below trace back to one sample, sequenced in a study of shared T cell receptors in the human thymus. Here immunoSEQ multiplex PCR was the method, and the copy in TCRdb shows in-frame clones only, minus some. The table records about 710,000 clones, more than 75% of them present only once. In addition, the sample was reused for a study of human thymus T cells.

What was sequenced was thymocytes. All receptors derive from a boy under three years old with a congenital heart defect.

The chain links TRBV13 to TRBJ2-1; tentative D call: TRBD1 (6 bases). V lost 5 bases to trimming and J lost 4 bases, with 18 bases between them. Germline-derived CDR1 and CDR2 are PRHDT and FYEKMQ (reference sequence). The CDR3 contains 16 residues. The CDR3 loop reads CASSLPLRTEYNEQFF. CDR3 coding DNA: TGTGCCAGCAGCCTACCCCTCAGGACAGAGTACAATGAGCAGTTCTTC.

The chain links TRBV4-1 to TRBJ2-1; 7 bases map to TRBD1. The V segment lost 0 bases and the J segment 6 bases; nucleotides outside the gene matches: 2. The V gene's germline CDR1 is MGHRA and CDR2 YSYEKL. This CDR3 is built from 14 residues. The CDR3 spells CASSQDTGANEQFF. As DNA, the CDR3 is TGCGCCAGCAGCCAAGATACAGGGGCCAATGAGCAGTTCTTC.

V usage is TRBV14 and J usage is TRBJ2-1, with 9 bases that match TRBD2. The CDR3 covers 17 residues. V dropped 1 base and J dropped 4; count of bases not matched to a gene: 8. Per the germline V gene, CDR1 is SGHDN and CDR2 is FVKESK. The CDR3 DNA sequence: TGTGCCAGCAGCCAAGTAGCGGGAGACTATACGTACAATGAGCAGTTCTTC. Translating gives CASSQVAGDYTYNEQFF.

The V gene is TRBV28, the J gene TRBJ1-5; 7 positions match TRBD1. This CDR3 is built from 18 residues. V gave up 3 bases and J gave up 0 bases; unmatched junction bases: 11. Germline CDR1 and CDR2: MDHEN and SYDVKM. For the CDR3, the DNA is TGTGCCAGCAGTTTCCTCAACCCGACAGGGAATAGCAATCAGCCCCAGCATTTT. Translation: CASSFLNPTGNSNQPQHF.

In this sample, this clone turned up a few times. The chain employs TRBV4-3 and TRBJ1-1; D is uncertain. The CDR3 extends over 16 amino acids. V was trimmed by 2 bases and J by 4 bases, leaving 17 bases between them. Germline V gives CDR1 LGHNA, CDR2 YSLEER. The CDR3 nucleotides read TGCGCCAGCAGCCAACTTAGGGCCCCAGGAGGCACTGAAGCTTTCTTT. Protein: CASSQLRAPGGTEAFF.

Written as DNA, the CDR3 is TGTGCCAGCAGCCCTAGGGAGGACCCATGTAATGGCTACACCTTC. Its translation is CASSPREDPCNGYTF. This chain joins TRBV7-9 and TRBJ1-2; D is unresolved. This CDR3 region has 15 residues. Germline values: CDR1 SEHNR, CDR2 FQNEAQ (reference sequence). V lost 5 bases, J lost 6 bases, and 19 bases lay in between.

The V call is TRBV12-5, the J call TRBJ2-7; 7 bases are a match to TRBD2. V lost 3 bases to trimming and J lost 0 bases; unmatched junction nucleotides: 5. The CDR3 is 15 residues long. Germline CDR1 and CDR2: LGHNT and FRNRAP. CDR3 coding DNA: TGTGCTAGTGGTTTCCGGGACTACCCCTCCTACGAGCAGTACTTC. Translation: CASGFRDYPSYEQYF.

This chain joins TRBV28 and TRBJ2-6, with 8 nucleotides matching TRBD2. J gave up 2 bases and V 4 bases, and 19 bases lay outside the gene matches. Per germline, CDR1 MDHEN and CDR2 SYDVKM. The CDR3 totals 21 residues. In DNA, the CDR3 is TGTGCCAGCAGTTGCCCCACCGGACTAGCAGGGGATGGGACTGGGGCCAACGTCCTGACTTTC. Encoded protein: CASSCPTGLAGDGTGANVLTF.

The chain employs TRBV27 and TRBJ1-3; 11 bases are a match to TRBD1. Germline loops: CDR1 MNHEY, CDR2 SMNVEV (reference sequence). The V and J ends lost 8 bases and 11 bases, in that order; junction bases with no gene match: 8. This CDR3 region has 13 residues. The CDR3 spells CASRGTGGFPIYF. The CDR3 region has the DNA TGTGCCAGCCGGGGGACAGGGGGGTTCCCCATATATTTT.